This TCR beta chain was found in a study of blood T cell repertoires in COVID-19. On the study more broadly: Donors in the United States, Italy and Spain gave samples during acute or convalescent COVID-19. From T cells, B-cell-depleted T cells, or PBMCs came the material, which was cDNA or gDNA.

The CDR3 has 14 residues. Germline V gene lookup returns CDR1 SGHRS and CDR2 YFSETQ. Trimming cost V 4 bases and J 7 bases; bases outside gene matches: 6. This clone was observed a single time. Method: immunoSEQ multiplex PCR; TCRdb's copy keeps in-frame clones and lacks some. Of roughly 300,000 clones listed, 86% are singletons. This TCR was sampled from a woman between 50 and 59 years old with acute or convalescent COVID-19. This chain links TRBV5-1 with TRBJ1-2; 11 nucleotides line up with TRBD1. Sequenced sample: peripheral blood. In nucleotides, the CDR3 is TGCGCCAGCAGCCTGGACAGGGGGCAGATTGGCTACACCTTC. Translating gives CASSLDRGQIGYTF.